The source of this T cell receptor (beta chain) is a study of T cell changes during pregnancy in multiple sclerosis (dated by TCRdb to about 2019). About the investigation overall: Changes in the T cell repertoire over the course of pregnancy were examined in this study in women with multiple sclerosis.

Concerning this clone: No cognate antigen has been identified for it. No qualities accompany the bases; no much larger clone lies one base away.

Including cysteine and phenylalanine, the CDR3 has 15 amino acids. CDR3 DNA only is kept here, 45 bases in frame from base 1. The germline V end is reduced by 4 bases and the J end by 8 bases; junction bases left unmatched: 6. From a lookup of the germline V gene, CDR1 and CDR2 are SGHRS and YFSETQ. Library creation used the immunoSEQ multiplex PCR assay. TCRdb's version of the immuneACCESS table is confined to in-frame rearrangements and falls short of the full clone set. An unresolved V gene accounts for under half of the shortfall where checked; the remainder is of unknown origin. The sample table contains tens of thousands of clones; only one count was recorded for roughly 91% of them. Of the sample, 2% to 2.5% falls within the top ten clones.

The clonotype comes from a female donor in good health, enrolled as a control in a pregnancy study. This receptor chain uses TRBV5-1 and TRBJ1-6; TRBD1 matches 10 bases in the middle. The sample here was peripheral blood, taken in the third trimester of pregnancy. CDR3 protein: CASSVAGTGDSPLHF. Here is the DNA: TGCGCCAGCAGCGTCGCCGGGACAGGGGATTCACCCCTCCACTTT.